The 10 T cell receptor beta chains listed next were all sequenced from one sample in a study of cytomegalovirus exposure and HLA in healthy donors. Use of 60 Vbeta and 13 Jbeta primers characterized the PCR. Data came from immunoSEQ multiplex PCR; TCRdb stores just in-frame clones and leaves some out. The repertoire consists of a few hundred thousand clones, with under 90% occurring once and the leading ten covering over 0.3%. The specimen sequenced was PBMCs. These receptors all stem from a girl aged 2 to 10 in good health and CMV-seronegative.

This chain connects TRBV29-1 to TRBJ1-1, with D possibly TRBD1 on 5 matching bases. The V end lost 2 bases, the J end lost 4 bases, and 11 bases lay between the germline ends. Germline lookup yields CDR1 SQVTM and CDR2 ANQGSEA. The CDR3 runs to 13 residues. CDR3 DNA: TGCAGCGTTGAAAAGGGTAGGGGCACTGAAGCTTTCTTT. Protein: CSVEKGRGTEAFF.

The chain joins TRBV18 to TRBJ2-7, with 9 bases identical to TRBD1. With 3 bases clipped from V and 6 bases from J, the junction kept 6 bases outside the gene matches. This CDR3 spans 14 amino acids. The germline V gene encodes CDR1 KGHSH and CDR2 LQKENI. The CDR3 reads CASSPGDRVIEQYF. The CDR3, as DNA: TGTGCCAGCTCACCCGGGGACAGGGTGATCGAGCAGTACTTC.

The chain combines TRBV5-1 with TRBJ2-7; 8 bases line up with TRBD2. The V segment lost 4 bases and the J segment 4 bases; nucleotides outside the gene matches: 7. Germline V gives CDR1 SGHRS, CDR2 YFSETQ. The CDR3 runs 14 residues. CDR3 nucleotide sequence: TGCGCCAGCAGCCCCGGGACTAGTAGGTACGAGCAGTACTTC. Amino acid sequence: CASSPGTSRYEQYF.

This chain uses TRBV9 with TRBJ1-1; D not certain. V gave up 6 bases and J gave up 1 base, with 13 bases separating them. Germline CDR1 and CDR2: SGDLS and YYNGEE. The CDR3 has 14 residues. This CDR3 reads CASTVGDRNTEAFF. CDR3 in DNA: TGTGCCAGCACAGTAGGAGATCGGAACACTGAAGCTTTCTTT.

This clone came up a few times. This chain links TRBV7-7 with TRBJ2-3; tentatively, D is TRBD2 (6 bases). This CDR3 has 15 amino acids. Germline V gene lookup returns CDR1 SSHAT and CDR2 FNYEAQ (reference sequence). V was shortened by 5 bases and J by 4 bases, with 16 bases between the two germline ends. The CDR3 is CASSPIQLASDTQYF. The CDR3 DNA reads TGTGCCAGCAGCCCGATACAACTAGCTTCAGATACGCAGTATTTT.

The V gene is TRBV27, the J gene TRBJ2-7; 7 nucleotides match TRBD1. The ends lost 2 bases at V and 2 bases at J; junction bases unmatched: 6. CDR3 size: 15 residues. Germline V lookup: CDR1 MNHEY, CDR2 SMNVEV (reference sequence). The CDR3 spells CASSLLGQDTYEQYF. The CDR3 region has the DNA TGTGCCAGCAGTTTACTAGGACAGGACACCTACGAGCAGTACTTC.

This chain uses TRBV9 with TRBJ2-5; 7 bases align to TRBD2. V dropped 2 bases and J dropped 5; count of bases not matched to a gene: 9. CDR1 is SGDLS, CDR2 YYNGEE, per germline. The CDR3 has 15 amino acids. The CDR3 nucleotides read TGTGCCAGCAGCGTCACTGTGGGAGGGCGGGAGACCCAGTACTTC. Its protein product is CASSVTVGGRETQYF.

The chain has TRBV4-1 and TRBJ2-2; D is uncertain. The germline gives CDR1 MGHRA, CDR2 YSYEKL. This CDR3 contains 14 residues. The V end was cut by 3 bases, the J end by 0 bases, with 5 bases between. The CDR3 DNA is TGCGCCAGCAGCCAGGGCCCGAACACCGGGGAGCTGTTTTTT. Translated, it gives CASSQGPNTGELFF.

The CDR3 is CASGTQGSGYNEQFF. The CDR3 DNA reads as TGTGCCAGCGGTACTCAGGGATCCGGTTACAATGAGCAGTTCTTC. The rearrangement links TRBV28 to TRBJ2-1, with a weak D call TRBD1 (5 bases). The V end was cut by 8 bases, the J end by 4 bases, with 18 bases between. This CDR3 is 15 amino acids long. Germline V CDR1 and CDR2: MDHEN, SYDVKM. Full variable domain (remainder filled in from reference TRBV28 and TRBJ2-1): DVKVTQSSRYLVKRTGEKVFLECVQDMDHENMFWYRQDPGLGLRLIYFSYDVKMKEKGDIPEGYSVSREKKERFSLILESASTNQTSMYLCASGTQGSGYNEQFFGPGTRLTVL.

The chain uses TRBV15 and TRBJ1-6, with D unclear. V lost 1 base to trimming and J lost 8 bases, with 9 bases between them. CDR1 and CDR2 from the germline V gene are LNHNV and YYDKDF (reference sequence). CDR3 length equals 14 residues. The CDR3 protein is CATSRASRDSPLHF. The CDR3 DNA follows: TGTGCCACCAGCAGAGCCAGCCGGGATTCACCCCTCCACTTT.